The 17 T cell receptor beta chains below come from one sample, sequenced in a study of Ad26.COV2.S vaccination and SARS-CoV-2 variants. TCRdb's copy holds only in-frame clones and misses some; the assay was immunoSEQ multiplex PCR. The top ten clones hold approximately 1.6% of a sample with roughly 400,000 clones, 92% of them seen once. Treatment in this sample: 19 received Ad26.COV2.S at low or high dose, single or two shots; about five received placebo; per-sample allocation not given. Sampling occurred on day 63 after the first vaccine or placebo injection. Sequencing was performed on peripheral blood, taken in a trial of Ad26.COV2.S vaccine versus placebo. The receptor source for this set is a person between 18 and 65 years old who received the Ad26.COV2.S COVID-19 vaccine or a placebo.

J is TRBJ2-7 and V is TRBV28, with unresolved D. The CDR3 consists of 13 residues. With 5 bases removed from V and 2 bases from J, the gap between germline ends came to 10 bases. CDR1 MDHEN and CDR2 SYDVKM come from the germline V gene. The CDR3 nucleotides read TGTGCCAGCAGTCTATCGGGCGCCTACGAGCAGTACTTC. Protein product: CASSLSGAYEQYF. The whole variable domain, filled in from reference TRBV28 and TRBJ2-7, reads DVKVTQSSRYLVKRTGEKVFLECVQDMDHENMFWYRQDPGLGLRLIYFSYDVKMKEKGDIPEGYSVSREKKERFSLILESASTNQTSMYLCASSLSGAYEQYFGPGTRLTVT.

The chain recombines TRBV5-1 with TRBJ2-5; 7 bases are a match to TRBD2. This CDR3 is built from 15 residues. V was pared by 0 bases and J by 4 bases, with 6 bases of the junction left unmatched. CDR1 is SGHRS, CDR2 YFSETQ, per germline. The CDR3 reads CASSLAKSSGETQYF. Written as DNA, the CDR3 is TGCGCCAGCAGCTTGGCCAAATCTAGCGGAGAGACCCAGTACTTC.

Only one count was recorded for this clone. V usage is TRBV2 and J usage is TRBJ1-4; TRBD1 matches 7 bases. V was pared by 6 bases and J by 8 bases, with 6 bases of the junction left unmatched. The CDR3 length is 13 residues. Germline V gives CDR1 SNHLY, CDR2 FYNNEI. CDR3 in DNA: TGTGCCAGCAGCACAGGGGAAAGAGAAAAACTGTTTTTT. It encodes CASSTGEREKLFF.

J is TRBJ2-7 and V is TRBV5-5, with 7 positions matching TRBD1. The CDR3 sequence is 15 residues long. The V and J ends lost 4 bases and 3 bases, in that order; junction bases with no gene match: 10. Germline CDR1 is SGHKS and CDR2 is YYEKEE (reference sequence). The CDR3 DNA sequence: TGTGCCAGCAGCCGAATCGACAGGGAAGGCTACGAGCAGTACTTC. Translating it yields CASSRIDREGYEQYF.

V and J are TRBV5-1 and TRBJ1-1, with a tentative D call TRBD1 (5 bases). The CDR3 has 15 amino acids. V lost 4 bases and J lost 2, with 15 bases in between. Germline CDR1 SGHRS, CDR2 YFSETQ. CDR3 sequence (DNA): TGCGCCAGCAGCGCCAGGGCGGGCGGCAACACTGAAGCTTTCTTT. It translates to CASSARAGGNTEAFF. The full variable domain, rest sourced from reference TRBV5-1 and TRBJ1-1, is KAGVTQTPRYLIKTRGQQVTLSCSPISGHRSVSWYQQTPGQGLQFLFEYFSETQRNKGNFPGRFSGRQFSNSRSEMNVSTLELGDSALYLCASSARAGGNTEAFFGQGTRLTVV.

This sequence joins TRBV7-8 and TRBJ1-2, with D possibly matching TRBD1 (5 bases). CDR1 SGHVS and CDR2 FQNEAQ come from the germline V gene. The CDR3 consists of 15 residues. V dropped 2 bases and J dropped 3 bases, with 13 bases sitting between them. CDR3: CASSLLTGDDYGYTF. The CDR3 region has the DNA TGTGCCAGCAGCTTATTAACCGGGGACGACTATGGCTACACCTTC.

The J gene is TRBJ1-1, the V gene TRBV4-3; D may be TRBD1 (6 bases). Trimming pared 5 bases from V and 1 base from J, leaving 14 bases between. In germline, CDR1 is LGHNA, CDR2 YSLEER. The CDR3 has 15 amino acids. The CDR3 DNA is TGCGCCAGCAGCACAAGGATGGGGGCGAACACTGAAGCTTTCTTT. Amino acids: CASSTRMGANTEAFF.

The chain joins TRBV12-5 to TRBJ2-2; D is undetermined. Germline V CDR1 and CDR2: LGHNT, FRNRAP. V was pared by 5 bases and J by 7 bases, with 5 bases between. This CDR3 is 11 amino acids long. In DNA, the CDR3 is TGTGCTAGTGGTGGCATCGGGGAGCTGTTTTTT. Residues: CASGGIGELFF.

The gene calls are TRBV11-2 and TRBJ1-1, with D unresolved. With 3 bases removed from V and 10 bases from J, the gap between germline ends came to 12 bases. This CDR3 is built from 12 residues. Germline CDR1 SGHAT, CDR2 FQNNGV. CDR3 loop: CASSLGGSGAFF. The DNA of the CDR3 is TGTGCCAGCAGCTTGGGCGGGTCTGGAGCTTTCTTT.

This chain connects TRBV11-3 to TRBJ2-7; TRBD1 or TRBD2 may be the D gene (5 bases each). The CDR3 covers 12 residues. The germline CDR1 and CDR2 sequences are SGHNT and YENEEA. V lost 5 bases and J 6 bases, leaving 11 bases between the germline ends. CDR3: CASSDMRGEQYF. The CDR3 DNA is TGTGCCAGCAGCGACATGAGGGGCGAGCAGTACTTC.

This clone was found once. The chain has TRBV11-3 and TRBJ2-1, with 10 bases aligning to TRBD2. Germline loops: CDR1 SGHNT, CDR2 YENEEA. The junction had 4 bases not matched to a gene; V was cut back by 1 base and J by 10 bases. The CDR3 extends over 14 amino acids. The CDR3 DNA is TGTGCCAGCAGCTTAGTTGGTAGCGGGGGGGAGCAGTTCTTC. Its protein is CASSLVGSGGEQFF.

The chain carries TRBV11-2 and TRBJ1-1; D may be TRBD1 (5 bases). The V end lost 3 bases, the J end lost 4 bases, and 12 bases lay between the germline ends. Germline V gene lookup returns CDR1 SGHAT and CDR2 FQNNGV. This CDR3 has 14 residues. The CDR3 bases are TGTGCCAGCAGCTTCATCATCGGGGCCACTGAAGCTTTCTTT. As protein: CASSFIIGATEAFF.

The chain employs TRBV5-4 and TRBJ2-3, with TRBD2 identical over 7 bases. The CDR3 is made up of 15 amino acids. V lost 5 bases and J lost 6; bases outside the gene matches: 12. Germline V CDR1 and CDR2: SGHNT, YYREEE (reference sequence). The CDR3: CASRVGTGGADTQYF. CDR3 nucleotides: TGTGCCAGCAGAGTTGGGACGGGAGGCGCGGATACGCAGTATTTT.

The chain carries TRBV30 and TRBJ2-5; TRBD1 is a possible D gene (6 bases). This CDR3 has 12 amino acids. The V gene's germline CDR1 is GTSNPN and CDR2 SVGIG (reference sequence). Deletions cut 2 bases from V and 3 bases from J, with 7 bases between. CDR3 loop: CAWSTGKETQYF. CDR3 DNA: TGTGCCTGGAGTACAGGGAAAGAGACCCAGTACTTC.

The chain joins TRBV27 to TRBJ1-6, with 10 positions matching TRBD1. The ends lost 4 bases at V and 4 bases at J; junction bases unmatched: 4. CDR3 length: 16 amino acids. CDR1 is MNHEY, CDR2 SMNVEV, per germline (reference sequence). DNA of the CDR3: TGTGCCAGCAGTTCGGGACAGGGGAGTTATAATTCACCCCTCCACTTT. Encoded protein: CASSSGQGSYNSPLHF.

The J gene is TRBJ2-5, the V gene TRBV19; weak D call: TRBD2 (5 bases). This CDR3 is built from 13 residues. Germline V gives CDR1 LNHDA, CDR2 SQIVND (reference sequence). The V end lost 5 bases, the J end lost 0 bases, and 7 bases lay between the germline ends. Written as DNA, the CDR3 is TGTGCCAGTAGTTGGGAGTACCAAGAGACCCAGTACTTC. It encodes CASSWEYQETQYF.

In this sample, this clone turned up once. V gene TRBV7-2 combines with J gene TRBJ2-1; a weak D match, TRBD2 (6 bases). In germline, CDR1 is SGHTA, CDR2 FQGNSA. Trimming removed 6 bases from V and 7 bases from J, with 19 bases in between. There are 15 residues in the CDR3. The CDR3 DNA follows: TGTGCCAGCAGACCAGCGGGCAGGTATATAAATGAGCAGTTCTTC. Translation: CASRPAGRYINEQFF. Together with reference TRBV7-2 and TRBJ2-1, the CDR3 gives the full variable domain: GAGVSQSPSNKVTEKGKDVELRCDPISGHTALYWYRQSLGQGLEFLIYFQGNSAPDKSGLPSDRFSAERTGGSVSTLTIQRTQQEDSAVYLCASRPAGRYINEQFFGPGTRLTVL.